The rows below give T cell receptor beta chains drawn from one sample of a study of identifying expanded T cells in peripheral blood. Measured with immunoSEQ multiplex PCR; TCRdb has only the in-frame clones, and not every one. The sample yields roughly 120,000 clones, roughly nine tenths seen once. The sequenced material came from blood. These receptors all come from a person between 18 and 75 years old in good health. Both conserved end residues are part of each CDR3. D genes are given only for firm matches. The size field is filled for only some rows; it gives once, few, many or a size class.

cdr3_aa cdr3_nt clone_size j_call v_call d_call
CAWRERGNQPQHF TGTGCCTGGAGAGAGAGGGGCAATCAGCCCCAGCATTTT many TRBJ1-5 TRBV30 NA
CASRGPGELTDTQYF TGTGCCAGCAGAGGACCGGGGGAGCTCACAGATACGCAGTATTTT once TRBJ2-3 TRBV5-4 NA
CASSPVHLRYF TGTGCCAGCAGCCCCGTACACCTAAGGTACTTC NA TRBJ2-5 TRBV5-5 NA
CASSSMTDTQYF TGTGCCAGCAGCTCTATGACAGATACGCAGTATTTT once TRBJ2-3 TRBV7-2 NA
CASSSTVGHQTGANVLTF TGTGCCAGCTCATCTACCGTGGGACACCAAACCGGGGCCAACGTCCTGACTTTC NA TRBJ2-6 TRBV18 NA
CASSQGDNQRETQYF TGCGCCAGCAGCCAAGGGGACAACCAAAGGGAGACCCAGTACTTC once TRBJ2-5 TRBV4-1 NA
CASSVQQGRGYGYTF TGTGCCAGCAGCGTGCAACAAGGGCGCGGGTATGGCTACACCTTC few TRBJ1-2 TRBV5-4 NA
CAISDRDGPPGGQPQHF TGTGCCATCAGTGATCGGGACGGGCCTCCGGGCGGGCAGCCCCAGCATTTT NA TRBJ1-5 TRBV10-3 NA
CASSPRGPDTQYF TGTGCCAGCAGTCCTAGGGGGCCAGATACGCAGTATTTT NA TRBJ2-3 TRBV7-9 TRBD1
CASSTEAGTGVHEQYF TGTGCCAGCAGTACGGAAGCCGGGACAGGGGTACACGAGCAGTACTTC medium-sized TRBJ2-7 TRBV25-1 TRBD1
CASSQGLGQGYEQYF TGCGCCAGCAGCCAAGGACTGGGACAGGGGTACGAGCAGTACTTC NA TRBJ2-7 TRBV4-3 TRBD1
CASAKADSYNEQFF TGTGCTAGTGCAAAGGCAGATTCCTACAATGAGCAGTTCTTC NA TRBJ2-1 TRBV12-5 NA
CASSFSPGTGLDEQFF TGTGCCAGCAGCTTCTCCCCAGGGACAGGCCTCGATGAGCAGTTCTTC NA TRBJ2-1 TRBV11-3 TRBD1
CASSQAAGYEQYF TGCGCCAGCAGCCAGGCGGCGGGATATGAGCAGTACTTC NA TRBJ2-7 TRBV4-3 NA
CASSDTGTGGNIQYF TGTGCCAGCAGCGACACAGGGACTGGTGGGAACATTCAGTACTTC NA TRBJ2-4 TRBV9 NA
CASSPGLAEPTDTQYF TGTGCCAGCAGCCCGGGACTAGCGGAACCAACAGATACGCAGTATTTT NA TRBJ2-3 TRBV5-4 TRBD2
CSVDNGEQYF TGCAGCGTAGATAACGGGGAGCAGTACTTC NA TRBJ2-7 TRBV29-1 NA
CASSLMRGGEQFF TGTGCCAGCAGCTTAATGAGGGGTGGTGAGCAGTTCTTC NA TRBJ2-1 TRBV7-3 NA
CASGQGVDEQFF TGCGCCAGTGGGCAGGGGGTGGATGAGCAGTTCTTC once TRBJ2-1 TRBV5-1 TRBD1
CASSSGQGYEKLFF TGTGCCAGCAGCTCAGGACAGGGTTACGAAAAACTGTTTTTT NA TRBJ1-4 TRBV11-2 TRBD1
CAITARASSGNTIYF TGTGCCATCACCGCCAGGGCCAGCTCTGGAAACACCATATATTTT NA TRBJ1-3 TRBV10-3 NA
CASSYDRYSNQPQHF TGTGCCAGCAGTTACGACAGATATAGCAATCAGCCCCAGCATTTT once TRBJ1-5 TRBV6-5 NA
CASSLGALGTDTQYF TGTGCCAGCAGCTTAGGGGCACTCGGCACAGATACGCAGTATTTT NA TRBJ2-3 TRBV7-2 NA
CAISDPPRRGPNIEIYEQYF TGTGCCATCAGTGACCCCCCCAGGCGGGGACCCAACATAGAAATCTACGAGCAGTACTTC NA TRBJ2-7 TRBV10-3 NA
CASSLSQGADTQYF TGTGCCAGCAGCCTTTCGCAGGGAGCAGATACGCAGTATTTT NA TRBJ2-3 TRBV5-4 NA
CASSLDLSYEQYF TGTGCCAGTAGTCTGGACCTCTCCTACGAGCAGTACTTC NA TRBJ2-7 TRBV19 NA
CAIEGFSRNEQFF TGTGCCATTGAAGGGTTTAGTCGCAATGAGCAGTTCTTC NA TRBJ2-1 TRBV28 NA
CACARDRVGIQYF TGTGCCTGCGCCCGGGACAGGGTTGGCATTCAGTACTTC NA TRBJ2-4 TRBV6-1 TRBD1
CASSQGTFRGANVLTF TGCGCCAGCAGCCAAGGAACTTTCAGAGGGGCCAACGTCCTGACTTTC NA TRBJ2-6 TRBV4-1 NA
CASSGQGGNTIYF TGTGCCAGCAGTGGACAGGGAGGAAACACCATATATTTT NA TRBJ1-3 TRBV11-2 TRBD1
CATKGRVFDEQYF TGTGCCACCAAGGGGAGGGTTTTCGACGAGCAGTACTTC NA TRBJ2-7 TRBV28 TRBD2
CASSPGTSGGASTDTQYF TGTGCCAGCAGCCCCGGGACTAGCGGAGGTGCTAGCACAGATACGCAGTATTTT NA TRBJ2-3 TRBV7-9 TRBD2
CASATGGTETQYF TGTGCCAGCGCTACAGGGGGCACAGAGACCCAGTACTTC NA TRBJ2-5 TRBV6-5 TRBD1
CASSPASGRVNEQFF TGCGCCAGCAGCCCCGCTAGCGGGAGGGTCAATGAGCAGTTCTTC NA TRBJ2-1 TRBV5-1 TRBD2
CASSLDGTSETQYF TGCGCCAGCAGCTTGGATGGGACTAGTGAGACCCAGTACTTC NA TRBJ2-5 TRBV5-1 TRBD2
CASRSGPSSYNEQFF TGCGCCAGCAGGAGCGGGCCGAGCTCCTACAATGAGCAGTTCTTC NA TRBJ2-1 TRBV5-1 NA
CASSQGPGPTDTQYF TGTGCCAGCAGCCAGGGGCCAGGCCCAACAGATACGCAGTATTTT once TRBJ2-3 TRBV7-2 NA
CASSTPTGGYEQYF TGTGCCAGCAGCACCCCGACAGGGGGGTACGAGCAGTACTTC NA TRBJ2-7 TRBV7-2 TRBD1
CASSLTSGRVAEQYF TGTGCCAGCAGTTTAACTAGCGGGAGGGTGGCCGAGCAGTACTTC few TRBJ2-7 TRBV27 TRBD2
CASSTRRGQETQYF TGTGCCAGCAGTACTCGTAGGGGACAAGAGACCCAGTACTTC NA TRBJ2-5 TRBV28 NA